Presented here are 5 T cell receptor beta chains from one specimen sequenced in a study of cytomegalovirus exposure and HLA in healthy donors. Clones were read by immunoSEQ multiplex PCR, and TCRdb kept only the in-frame ones, dropping some. The repertoire consists of 55,000 to 75,000 clones, with approximately 93% occurring once and the leading ten covering around 4.5%. The sample comprised PBMCs. These receptors were taken from a man younger than 35 in good health and CMV-seropositive.

The chain links TRBV10-1 to TRBJ2-7, with 8 bases lining up with TRBD1. Trimming at V came to 3 bases and at J to 6 bases, leaving 7 bases not matched to a gene. CDR1 and CDR2 (germline): WNHNN, SYGVQD (reference sequence). CDR3 length: 14 amino acids. The CDR3: CASSDLTGVREQYF. In nucleotides, the CDR3 is TGCGCCAGCAGTGATCTGACAGGGGTTCGCGAGCAGTACTTC.

The rearrangement joins TRBV6-1 to TRBJ1-6; no clear D. Trimming removed 0 bases from V and 1 base from J, with 10 bases in between. The CDR3 extends over 17 amino acids. Germline-derived CDR1 and CDR2 are MNHNS and SASEGT. This CDR3 reads CASSEAPQESYNSPLHF. CDR3 coding DNA: TGTGCCAGCAGTGAAGCGCCCCAGGAATCCTATAATTCACCCCTCCACTTT.

The chain's CDR3 is CASSLRGHGDQPQHF. CDR3 nucleotides: TGTGCCAGCAGCTTAAGGGGGCACGGTGATCAGCCCCAGCATTTT. The chain has TRBV7-2 and TRBJ1-5; 7 bases match TRBD1. This CDR3 is 15 amino acids long. The V and J ends lost 2 bases and 5 bases, in that order; junction bases with no gene match: 6. The germline gives CDR1 SGHTA, CDR2 FQGNSA.

The chain couples TRBV6-6 to TRBJ2-1; 9 positions match TRBD2. The CDR3 is 16 amino acids. The germline V gene has CDR1 MNHNY and CDR2 SVGAGI (reference sequence). V was pared by 8 bases and J by 9 bases, with 17 bases of the junction left unmatched. The CDR3: CASCRLAGTVNGEQFF. The DNA of the CDR3 is TGTGCCAGCTGTCGGCTAGCGGGGACCGTAAACGGTGAGCAGTTCTTC.

The J gene is TRBJ1-1, the V gene TRBV7-2; D is undetermined. The CDR3 consists of 14 residues. Trimming removed 10 bases at V and 6 bases at J, with 21 bases between. The germline CDR1 and CDR2 sequences are SGHTA and FQGNSA. CDR3 sequence reads: CATHKSALGAEAFF. The CDR3 DNA reads as TGTGCCACCCACAAAAGCGCCCTAGGCGCTGAAGCTTTCTTT.